This T cell receptor beta chain stems from a study of cytomegalovirus exposure and HLA in healthy donors. Broader study findings: Information on immune exposure was restricted to one variable (CMV serostatus).

The CDR3 is 15 amino acids. Between the trimmed V and J ends, which lost 7 bases and 4 bases, there was a span of 19 bases. In germline, CDR1 is ENHRY, CDR2 SYGVKD. Comment on this clone: Its specificity is unknown.

There were likely unrecorded immune exposures, though donors were nominally healthy when sampled. Researchers ran the PCR with 60 Vbeta and 13 Jbeta primers. Repertoires were generated with immunoSEQ multiplex PCR, while TCRdb's copy carries only in-frame clones and drops some. The sample yields 75,000 to 95,000 clones, of which the top ten take up 5.5%. The source material was PBMCs. The TCR comes from a girl aged 10-17 years in good health and CMV-seropositive. This chain connects TRBV10-3 to TRBJ1-2; perhaps TRBD1 as D (6 bases). The DNA of the CDR3 is TGTGCCATCACGGTCAGTCCCGGACAGACCTATGGCTACACCTTC. Translated, it gives CAITVSPGQTYGYTF.